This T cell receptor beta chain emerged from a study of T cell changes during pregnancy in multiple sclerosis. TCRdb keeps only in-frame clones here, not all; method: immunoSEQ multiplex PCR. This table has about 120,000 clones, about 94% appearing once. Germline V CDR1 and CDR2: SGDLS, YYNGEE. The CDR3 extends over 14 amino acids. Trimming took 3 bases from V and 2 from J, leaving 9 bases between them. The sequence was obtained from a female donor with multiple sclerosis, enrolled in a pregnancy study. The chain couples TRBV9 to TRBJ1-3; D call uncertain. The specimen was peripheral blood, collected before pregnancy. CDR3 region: CASSAAGPGNTIYF. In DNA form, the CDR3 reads TGTGCCAGCAGCGCCGCGGGTCCTGGAAACACCATATATTTT.